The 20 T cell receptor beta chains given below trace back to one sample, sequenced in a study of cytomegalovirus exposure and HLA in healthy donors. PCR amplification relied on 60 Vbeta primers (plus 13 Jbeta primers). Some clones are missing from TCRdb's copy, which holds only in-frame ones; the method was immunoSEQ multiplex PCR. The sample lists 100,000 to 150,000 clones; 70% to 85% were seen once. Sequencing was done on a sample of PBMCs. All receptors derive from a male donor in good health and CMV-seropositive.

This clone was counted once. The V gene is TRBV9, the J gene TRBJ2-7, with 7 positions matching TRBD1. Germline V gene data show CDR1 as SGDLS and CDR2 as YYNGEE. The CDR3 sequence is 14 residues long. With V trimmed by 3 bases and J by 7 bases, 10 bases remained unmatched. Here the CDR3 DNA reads TGTGCCAGCAGCGAGGGGACAGTCGTGGGGGAGCAGTACTTC. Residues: CASSEGTVVGEQYF.

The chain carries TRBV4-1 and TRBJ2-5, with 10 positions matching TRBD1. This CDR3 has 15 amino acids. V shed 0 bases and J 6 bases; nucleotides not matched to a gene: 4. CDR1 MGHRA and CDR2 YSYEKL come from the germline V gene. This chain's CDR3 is CASSQDMTGGKTQYF. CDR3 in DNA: TGCGCCAGCAGCCAAGATATGACAGGGGGCAAGACCCAGTACTTC.

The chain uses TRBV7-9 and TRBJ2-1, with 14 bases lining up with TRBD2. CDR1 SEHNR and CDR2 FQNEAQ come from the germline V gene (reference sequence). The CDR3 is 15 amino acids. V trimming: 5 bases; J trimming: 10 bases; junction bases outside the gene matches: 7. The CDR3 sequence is CASSLGTSGSEEQFF. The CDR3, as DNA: TGTGCCAGCAGCCTCGGGACTAGCGGGAGCGAAGAGCAGTTCTTC.

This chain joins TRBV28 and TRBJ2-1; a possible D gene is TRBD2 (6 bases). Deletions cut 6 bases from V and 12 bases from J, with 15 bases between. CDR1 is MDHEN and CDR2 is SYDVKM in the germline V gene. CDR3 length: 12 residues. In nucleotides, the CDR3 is TGTGCCAGCAGCAAACTCCAGGGAGGGCAGTTCTTC. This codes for CASSKLQGGQFF.

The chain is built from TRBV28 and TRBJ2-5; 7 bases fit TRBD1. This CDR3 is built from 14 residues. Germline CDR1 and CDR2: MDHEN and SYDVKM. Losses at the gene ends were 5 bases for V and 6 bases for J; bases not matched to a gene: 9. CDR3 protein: CASSPGTERKTQYF. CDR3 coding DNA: TGTGCCAGCAGTCCCGGGACAGAACGGAAGACCCAGTACTTC. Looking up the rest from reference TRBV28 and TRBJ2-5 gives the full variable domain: DVKVTQSSRYLVKRTGEKVFLECVQDMDHENMFWYRQDPGLGLRLIYFSYDVKMKEKGDIPEGYSVSREKKERFSLILESASTNQTSMYLCASSPGTERKTQYFGPGTRLLVL.

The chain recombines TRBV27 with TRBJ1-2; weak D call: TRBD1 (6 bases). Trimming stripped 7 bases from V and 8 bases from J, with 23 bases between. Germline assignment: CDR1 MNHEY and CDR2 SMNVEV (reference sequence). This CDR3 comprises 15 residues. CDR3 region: CASTPLGTPVEGYTF. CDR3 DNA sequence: TGTGCCAGCACCCCGCTTGGGACACCTGTGGAAGGCTACACCTTC.

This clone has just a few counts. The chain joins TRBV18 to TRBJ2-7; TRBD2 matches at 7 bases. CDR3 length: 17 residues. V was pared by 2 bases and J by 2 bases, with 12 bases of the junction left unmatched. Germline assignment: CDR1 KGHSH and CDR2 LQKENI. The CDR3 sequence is CASSPGVGREPTYEQYF. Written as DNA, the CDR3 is TGTGCCAGCTCACCAGGGGTAGGGCGGGAGCCCACCTACGAGCAGTACTTC.

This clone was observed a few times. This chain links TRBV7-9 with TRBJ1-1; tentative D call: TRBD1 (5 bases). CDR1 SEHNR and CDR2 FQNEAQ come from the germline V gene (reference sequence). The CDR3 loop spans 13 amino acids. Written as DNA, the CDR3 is TGTTCCTCAACGGGATTCGGGGGCACTGAAGCTTTCTTT. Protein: CSSTGFGGTEAFF.

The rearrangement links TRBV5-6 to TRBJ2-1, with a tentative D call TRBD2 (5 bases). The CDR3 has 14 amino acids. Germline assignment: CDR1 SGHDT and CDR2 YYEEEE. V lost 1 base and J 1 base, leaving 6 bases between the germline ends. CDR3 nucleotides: TGTGCCAGCAGCTTGTCGGGGTCCTACAATGAGCAGTTCTTC. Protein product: CASSLSGSYNEQFF.

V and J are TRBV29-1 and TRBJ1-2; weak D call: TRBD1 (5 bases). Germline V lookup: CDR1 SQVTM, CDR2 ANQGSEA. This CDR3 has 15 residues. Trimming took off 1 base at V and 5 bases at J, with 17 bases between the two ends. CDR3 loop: CSVEAGVSLSYGYTF. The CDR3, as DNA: TGCAGCGTTGAAGCGGGGGTCAGCCTTTCTTATGGCTACACCTTC.

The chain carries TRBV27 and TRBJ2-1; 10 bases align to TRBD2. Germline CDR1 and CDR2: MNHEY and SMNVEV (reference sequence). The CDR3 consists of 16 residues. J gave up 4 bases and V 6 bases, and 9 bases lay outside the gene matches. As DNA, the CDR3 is TGTGCCAGCAGCACACTAGCGGGGATTACTTACAATGAGCAGTTCTTC. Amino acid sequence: CASSTLAGITYNEQFF.

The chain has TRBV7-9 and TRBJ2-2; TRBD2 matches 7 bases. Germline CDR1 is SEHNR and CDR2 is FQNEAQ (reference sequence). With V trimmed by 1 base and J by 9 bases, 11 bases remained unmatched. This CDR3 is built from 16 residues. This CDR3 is CASSLGTRYPLRELFF. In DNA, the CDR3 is TGTGCCAGCAGCTTAGGGACTAGATACCCCCTCCGGGAGCTGTTTTTT. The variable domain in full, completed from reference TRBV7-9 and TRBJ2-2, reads DTGVSQNPRHKITKRGQNVTFRCDPISEHNRLYWYRQTLGQGPEFLTYFQNEAQLEKSRLLSDRFSAERPKGSFSTLEIQRTEQGDSAMYLCASSLGTRYPLRELFFGEGSRLTVL.

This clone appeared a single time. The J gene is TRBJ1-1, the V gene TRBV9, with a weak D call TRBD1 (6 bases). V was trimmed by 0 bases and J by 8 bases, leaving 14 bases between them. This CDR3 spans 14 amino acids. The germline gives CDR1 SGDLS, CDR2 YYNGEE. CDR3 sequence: CASSVANVGTEAFF. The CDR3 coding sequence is TGTGCCAGCAGCGTAGCTAATGTGGGGACAGAAGCTTTCTTT. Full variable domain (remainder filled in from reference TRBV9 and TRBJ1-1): DSGVTQTPKHLITATGQRVTLRCSPRSGDLSVYWYQQSLDQGLQFLIQYYNGEERAKGNILERFSAQQFPDLHSELNLSSLELGDSALYFCASSVANVGTEAFFGQGTRLTVV.

This chain's CDR3 is CATSRDLRQADTQYF. The CDR3 DNA follows: TGTGCCACCAGCAGAGATCTCAGACAGGCAGATACGCAGTATTTT. The chain joins TRBV15 to TRBJ2-3; possibly TRBD1 for D (6 bases). This CDR3 spans 15 amino acids. V shed 0 bases and J shed 4 bases, with 11 bases lying between them. Germline V CDR1 and CDR2: LNHNV, YYDKDF (reference sequence).

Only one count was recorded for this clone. The CDR3 protein is CASSTHGQGDQPQHF. DNA for the CDR3: TGTGCCAGCAGCACCCACGGACAGGGGGATCAGCCCCAGCATTTT. V is TRBV7-8 and J is TRBJ1-5; TRBD1 aligns across 10 bases. After removal of 5 bases from V and 5 bases from J, the junction contained 6 bases not matched to a gene. CDR1 and CDR2 from the germline V gene are SGHVS and FQNEAQ. CDR3 length: 15 amino acids.

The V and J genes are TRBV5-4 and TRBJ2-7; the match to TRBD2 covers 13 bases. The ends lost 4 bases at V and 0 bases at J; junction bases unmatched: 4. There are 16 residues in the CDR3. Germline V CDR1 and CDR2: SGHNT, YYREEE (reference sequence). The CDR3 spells CASSVGLAGISYEQYF. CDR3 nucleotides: TGTGCCAGCAGCGTGGGACTAGCGGGGATCTCCTACGAGCAGTACTTC.

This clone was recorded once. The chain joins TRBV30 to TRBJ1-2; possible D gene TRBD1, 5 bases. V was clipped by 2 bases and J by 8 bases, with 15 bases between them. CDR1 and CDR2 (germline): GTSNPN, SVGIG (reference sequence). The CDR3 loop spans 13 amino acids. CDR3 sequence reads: CAWSQSRGGGYTF. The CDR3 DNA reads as TGTGCCTGGAGTCAGAGTAGGGGCGGCGGCTACACCTTC.

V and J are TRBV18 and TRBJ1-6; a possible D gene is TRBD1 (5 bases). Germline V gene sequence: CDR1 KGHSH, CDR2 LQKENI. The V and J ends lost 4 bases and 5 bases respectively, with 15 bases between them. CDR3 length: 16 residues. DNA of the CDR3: TGTGCCAGCTCACACCGTGGGACTCCTGATAATTCACCCCTCCACTTT. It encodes CASSHRGTPDNSPLHF.

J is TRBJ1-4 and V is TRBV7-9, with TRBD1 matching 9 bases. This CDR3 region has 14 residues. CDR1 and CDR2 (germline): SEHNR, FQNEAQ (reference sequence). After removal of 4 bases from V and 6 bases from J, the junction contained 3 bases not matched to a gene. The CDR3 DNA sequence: TGTGCCAGCAGCTCGACAGGGGGTTATGAAAAACTGTTTTTT. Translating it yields CASSSTGGYEKLFF.

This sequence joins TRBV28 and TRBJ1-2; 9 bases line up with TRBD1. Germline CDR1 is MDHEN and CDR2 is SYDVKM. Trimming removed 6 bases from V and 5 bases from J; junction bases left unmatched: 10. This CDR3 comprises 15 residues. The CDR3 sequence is CASREQGQGPYGYTF. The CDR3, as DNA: TGTGCCAGCAGGGAACAGGGACAGGGTCCGTATGGCTACACCTTC.